The TCR beta chain described here comes from a study of blood T cells in healthy people across ages (dated by TCRdb to about 2015). Regarding the study in general: In model experiments, roughly one uniquely barcoded TCR beta cDNA molecule per two T cells was captured by template switching. Donors of different ages were randomly distributed across sequencing lanes to avoid experimental bias. The study measured age-related changes in TCR beta repertoire diversity using deep sequencing normalized with unique cDNA molecular identifiers. Four age groups were formed from the donors: young (average approximately 15 years), middle-aged (less than 40), aged (more than 55) and long-lived (around 80). The study analyzed two additional independent replicas of 1 million unique cDNA reads from the same blood draw for two donors, one aged 18 to 30 and one aged 80 or older. The investigation overall reported the following: Because the CMV infection status of the donors was unknown, age-related changes in expanded clonotypes may potentially have been confounded. Bulk unsorted PBMC profiling prevented conclusive comparison of naive and antigen-experienced compartments. The percentage of naive T cells measured by flow cytometry correlated strongly with observed TCR beta diversity. Compared with the aged group, the long-lived group had more naive CD4+ T cells, fewer expanded clones and increased TCR diversity, suggesting age selection. Estimates of total diversity based on one million sequenced T cells were considered lower bounds and underestimates. As age increased, observed TCR beta diversity per million T cells dropped in a roughly linear way, and a significant reduction was already evident by age 40.

In the case of this clonotype: Its antigen target is currently unknown. No base-level quality is on record; no much larger clone is a single base apart.

The protocol used for the library was 5' RACE. These reads were obtained on an Illumina HiSeq 2500. A second PCR of about 7 to 12 cycles was run with a J-beta primer mix and a sample-barcoded 5' primer. A template-switch 5' adaptor carrying 12 random nucleotides introduced a unique molecular identifier onto each TCR beta cDNA molecule. Each sample yielded at least 3 million CDR3-containing paired-end reads. The Mint cDNA synthesis kit, primed by a TRBC-specific oligonucleotide, was used to synthesize first-strand cDNA from all RNA. Following uracil-DNA glycosylase treatment, a first 18-cycle PCR with universal primers M1SS and BC2_uni_R was performed on all cDNA. As for the original processing: For normalization, 1 million high-quality reads, each with a distinct molecular identifier, were randomly selected from each sample. Instead of being binned into consensus sequences, reads with shared molecular identifiers were discarded. MiTCR, set to a Q25 quality threshold and the strictest error-elimination algorithm, was used for CDR3 identification, clonotype clustering and error correction. A nonparametric unseen species model with Euler transformation was used to estimate a lower bound on total TCR beta diversity. TCRdb applied fastp at Q25 and MiXCR to the public reads, then kept only in-frame beta chains. Records with the same CDR3 protein are collapsed into one entry carrying the most frequent genes and DNA. It is TCRdb's table, rather than the study itself, that gives the V and J calls and clone size. This sample is represented by 1.5 million to 1.8 million distinct CDR3 sequences; 35% to 45% of them were singletons. Together, the top ten hold just over 4% of the sample.

Donors were 30 to 45 systemically healthy Caucasian individuals from Russia aged roughly 6 to 90 years. Around 10 milliliters of peripheral blood were drawn from each donor into EDTA-treated Vacutainer tubes. Ficoll-Paque density-gradient centrifugation was used to isolate PBMCs, with at least 6.5 million obtained per sample. Trizol reagent was used to extract total RNA from the PBMCs, yielding at least 5 micrograms per sample. The percentages of naive CD45RAhigh/CD27high T cells were determined by flow cytometry on a PBMC aliquot from every donor. V was cut back by 4 bases and J by 1 base, leaving a gap of 15 bases between them. For CDR1 and CDR2, the germline V gene (reference sequence) lists SGHKS and YYEKEE. Including cysteine and phenylalanine, the CDR3 has 16 amino acids. The read is trimmed to its CDR3 DNA, 48 bases read in frame from base 1.

The rearrangement combines TRBV5-5 with TRBJ2-4; the D gene is not confidently resolved. This receptor was taken from a woman aged 18 to 35 in good health. Sequenced input: blood. For the CDR3, the sequence is CASSPYRVGAKNIQYF. In nucleotides, the sequence is TGTGCCAGCAGCCCCTACCGGGTAGGGGCCAAAAACATTCAGTACTTC.